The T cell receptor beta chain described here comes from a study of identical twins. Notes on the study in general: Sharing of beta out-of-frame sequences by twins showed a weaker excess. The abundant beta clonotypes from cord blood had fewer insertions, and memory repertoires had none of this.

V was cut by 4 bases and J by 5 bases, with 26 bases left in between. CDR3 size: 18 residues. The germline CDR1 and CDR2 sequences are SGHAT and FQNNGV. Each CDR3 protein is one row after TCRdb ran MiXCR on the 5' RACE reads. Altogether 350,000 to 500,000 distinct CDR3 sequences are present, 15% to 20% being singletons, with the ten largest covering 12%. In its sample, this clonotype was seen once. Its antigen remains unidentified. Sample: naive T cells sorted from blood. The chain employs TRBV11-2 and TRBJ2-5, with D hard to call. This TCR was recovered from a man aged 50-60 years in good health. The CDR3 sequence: CASSSETLAVTIGETQYF. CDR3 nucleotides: TGTGCCAGCAGCTCCGAGACGTTGGCGGTGACAATTGGGGAGACCCAGTACTTC.